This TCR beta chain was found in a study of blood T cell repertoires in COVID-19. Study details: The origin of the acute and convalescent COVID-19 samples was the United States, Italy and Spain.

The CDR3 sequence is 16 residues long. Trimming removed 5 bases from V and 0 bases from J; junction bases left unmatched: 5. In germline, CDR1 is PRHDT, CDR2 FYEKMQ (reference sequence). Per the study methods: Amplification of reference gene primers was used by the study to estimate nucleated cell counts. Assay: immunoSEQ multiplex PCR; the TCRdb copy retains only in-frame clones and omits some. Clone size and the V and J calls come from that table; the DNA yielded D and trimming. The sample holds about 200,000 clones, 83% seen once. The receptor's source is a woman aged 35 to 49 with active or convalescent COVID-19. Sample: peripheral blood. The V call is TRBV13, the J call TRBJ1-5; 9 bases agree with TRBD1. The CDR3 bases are TGTGCCAGCAGCCGACAGGGGGGAATTAGCAATCAGCCCCAGCATTTT. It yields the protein CASSRQGGISNQPQHF.